Here is one T cell receptor beta chain with its context. Its specificity is unknown. The data were obtained in a study of cytomegalovirus exposure and HLA in healthy donors. The V end lost 3 bases, the J end lost 5 bases, and 14 bases lay between the germline ends. This CDR3 is 15 amino acids long. Germline assignment: CDR1 SNHLY and CDR2 FYNNEI. The table came from immunoSEQ multiplex PCR; TCRdb's copy has only in-frame clones and leaves some out. The profile shows 120,000 or so clones, approximately 94% of them singletons. Study-wide findings and caveats: In vitro testing confirmed a few CMV-associated chains as specific for CMV antigens. The study put roughly 160 TCR beta chains on its list as cytomegalovirus-associated.

Sequencing was carried out using PBMCs. This receptor was identified in a young man in good health and CMV-seronegative. The rearrangement links TRBV2 to TRBJ2-1, with D possibly being TRBD2 (5 bases). CDR3 loop: CASSERALTDNEQFF. In DNA form, the CDR3 reads TGTGCCAGCAGTGAGAGGGCCCTTACTGACAATGAGCAGTTCTTC.